The present TCR beta chain was sequenced within a study of blood T cell repertoires in COVID-19 (TCRdb year 2020). In terms of the full investigation: Samples covering the acute and convalescent phases of COVID-19 were provided by collaborators in the United States, Italy and Spain. Where available, HLA class I and class II types were taken from metadata supplied by the sample provider and were not determined by assay-based typing. The samples were drawn from the first 160 participants of the ongoing ImmuneRACE study and from some 1,300 subjects provided by 6 global collaborators. Sample metadata almost always included a de-identified subject ID, COVID-19 status, age in years and sex. The repertoires were released in a freely available public database intended as a resource for research on the immune response to SARS-CoV-2. Deeply sampled blood TCRbeta repertoires from subjects exposed to, actively infected with, or recovered from COVID-19 were included in the dataset. The prospective study material was composed of cDNA or gDNA derived from T cells, B-cell-depleted T cells, or PBMCs. General study outcomes and caveats: Clinical and demographic metadata were provided uncurated, with the amount varying by source and participant.

For this clone: No cognate antigen has been identified for it. No base quality information exists; no much larger clone differs at one position.

CDR1 MNHNS and CDR2 SASEGT are derived from the germline V gene. Here V drops 2 bases and J drops 2 bases, and the junction holds 12 bases not matched to any gene. From the cysteine up to the phenylalanine, the CDR3 has a length of 18 residues. The entry retains the CDR3 DNA only, 54 bases that are in frame from base 1. TCRbeta CDR3 regions were amplified from genomic DNA using the immunoSEQ Assay, a bias-controlled multiplex PCR. The study's own analysis went as follows. Nucleated cell counts per sample were estimated from amplification of reference gene primers within the assay. To quantify the absolute abundance of each unique TCRbeta CDR3 rearrangement, sequence reads were collapsed and filtered. For each sample, productive Simpson clonality was calculated as the square root of Simpson's diversity index over productive rearrangements. Imported from immuneACCESS, the table was reduced by TCRdb to in-frame sequences with V and J called. These copies leave out some clones; in studies compared against another copy, an unresolved V gene accounts for under half, and the cause of the remainder is not known. That table supplies the V and J calls and clone size; D and trimming were determined from the DNA. This sample holds about 74,000 clones; roughly 87% were observed only once. The top ten clones comprise approximately 30% of the sample.

Collaborating institutions collected whole blood in K2EDTA tubes following their own protocols. For TCRbeta analysis, collaborators shipped samples in one of three forms: frozen whole blood, isolated PBMCs, or DNA extracted from either of those sample types. This chain is built from TRBV6-1 and TRBJ1-2, and 9 junctional nucleotides match TRBD1. Material for sequencing was peripheral blood. This TCR came from a woman at least 80 years old with active or convalescent COVID-19. The nucleotides are TGTGCCAGCAGTGAACTACTACGGGACAGGGCCTCGAACTATGGCTACACCTTC. Its protein product is CASSELLRDRASNYGYTF.